The 28 T cell receptor beta chains below were found in one sample sequenced in a study of blood T cell repertoires in COVID-19. Repertoires were generated with immunoSEQ multiplex PCR, while TCRdb's copy carries only in-frame clones and drops some. This sample has about 310,000 clones, with about 91% found just once. The sequencing input was PBMCs or T cells enriched from blood (not recorded which). Receptors originate from a woman aged 40 to 49 who had recovered from COVID-19.

The chain links TRBV24-1 to TRBJ1-5, with D uncertain. In germline, CDR1 is KGHDR, CDR2 SFDVKD. The CDR3 length is 14 residues. Deletions cut 0 bases from V and 4 bases from J, with 6 bases between. CDR3 coding DNA: TGTGCCACCAGTGATTTGGGAGTGAATCAGCCCCAGCATTTT. Amino acid sequence: CATSDLGVNQPQHF.

This chain uses TRBV12-5 with TRBJ2-7; TRBD2 might be the D (5 bases). CDR1 is LGHNT and CDR2 is FRNRAP in the germline V gene. The CDR3 has 14 residues. Trimming stripped 6 bases from V and 6 bases from J, with 18 bases between. In DNA, the CDR3 is TGTGCTAGTGGACAACCGAGGATAACTAGCGAGCAGTACTTC. It translates to CASGQPRITSEQYF.

V gene TRBV5-4 combines with J gene TRBJ2-7; TRBD2 matches at 9 bases. Germline lookup yields CDR1 SGHNT and CDR2 YYREEE (reference sequence). The length of the CDR3 is 15 residues. The V segment lost 1 base and the J segment 5 bases; nucleotides outside the gene matches: 7. The CDR3: CASSLRQRGAHEQYF. The CDR3 coding sequence is TGTGCCAGCAGCTTGAGACAGCGGGGGGCCCACGAGCAGTACTTC.

CDR3 in amino acids: CASSLFSGNEQFF. CDR3 bases: TGTGCCAGCAGCTTATTTTCAGGGAATGAGCAGTTCTTC. The rearrangement links TRBV7-6 to TRBJ2-1; D is possibly TRBD1 (5 bases). The CDR3 is 13 residues long. Looked up from germline, CDR1 is SGHVS and CDR2 is FNYEAQ. Trimming removed 2 bases at V and 7 bases at J, with 9 bases between.

V and J are TRBV10-2 and TRBJ2-7; 8 bases map to TRBD1. The CDR3 loop spans 13 amino acids. V lost 4 bases and J lost 9; bases outside the gene matches: 8. CDR1 is WSHSY and CDR2 is SAAADI in the germline V gene. In DNA, the CDR3 is TGCGCCAGCAGTGTACAGGGGGGAGATGGGCAGTACTTC. Translation: CASSVQGGDGQYF.

As for this clone: Distinct nucleotide sequences in the sample also encode this CDR3. The chain links TRBV27 to TRBJ1-4; TRBD1 matches at 7 bases. The CDR3 runs to 14 residues. V lost 6 bases, J lost 2 bases, and 3 bases stayed unmatched. Germline V gene data show CDR1 as MNHEY and CDR2 as SMNVEV (reference sequence). The CDR3 loop reads CASSGTATNEKLFF. The CDR3 DNA is TGTGCCAGCAGCGGGACAGCGACTAATGAAAAACTGTTTTTT.

The gene calls are TRBV7-3 and TRBJ1-5; possible D gene TRBD1, 6 bases. V was cut by 5 bases and J by 1 base, with 9 bases left in between. Germline V gene data show CDR1 as SGHTA and CDR2 as FQGTGA. The CDR3 has 14 amino acids. CDR3 amino acids: CASSRTESNQPQHF. In nucleotides, the CDR3 is TGTGCCAGCAGCAGGACAGAGAGCAATCAGCCCCAGCATTTT. Looking up the rest from reference TRBV7-3 and TRBJ1-5 gives the full variable domain: GAGVSQTPSNKVTEKGKYVELRCDPISGHTALYWYRQSLGQGPEFLIYFQGTGAADDSGLPNDRFFAVRPEGSVSTLKIQRTERGDSAVYLCASSRTESNQPQHFGDGTRLSIL.

Turning to this clone: At one end the junction does not follow the germline gene, possibly because of a read error. The gene calls are TRBV7-7 and TRBJ1-4, with 7 nucleotides matching TRBD1. The CDR3 has 13 residues. CDR1 is SSHAT and CDR2 is FNYEAQ in the germline V gene (reference sequence). CDR3 protein: CASSLSGGEKLFF. As DNA, the CDR3 is TGTGCTAGCAGCTTATCAGGGGGTGAAAAACTGTTTTTT. The full variable domain, with the rest looked up from reference TRBV7-7 and TRBJ1-4, is GAGVSQSPRYKVTKRGQDVTLRCDPISSHATLYWYQQALGQGPEFLTYFNYEAQPDKSGLPSDRFSAERPEGSISTLTIQRTEQRDSAMYRCASSLSGGEKLFFGSGTQLSVL.

V and J are TRBV6-5 and TRBJ2-2, with TRBD1 matching over 7 bases. The V and J ends lost 10 bases and 4 bases, in that order; junction bases with no gene match: 9. Germline V gene lookup returns CDR1 MNHEY and CDR2 SVGAGI. This CDR3 has 14 residues. The CDR3 coding sequence is TGTGCCACCCTGGGACAGATGGGCACCGGGGAGCTGTTTTTT. Its translation is CATLGQMGTGELFF.

The chain carries TRBV11-2 and TRBJ2-7, with 7 positions matching TRBD1. The CDR3 runs to 15 residues. V was pared by 5 bases and J by 2 bases, with 9 bases of the junction left unmatched. Germline lookup yields CDR1 SGHAT and CDR2 FQNNGV. CDR3 nucleotides: TGTGCCAGCAGCCGAACAGCCGGGACAGCCTACGAGCAGTACTTC. This gives the protein CASSRTAGTAYEQYF.

V and J are TRBV15 and TRBJ2-3, with D possibly TRBD2 on 8 matching bases. Per the germline V gene, CDR1 is LNHNV and CDR2 is YYDKDF (reference sequence). Deletions cut 1 base from V and 1 base from J, with 12 bases between. The CDR3 runs to 16 residues. CDR3 DNA: TGTGCCACCAGCAGAGCGGGGGGGACAGGCACAGATACGCAGTATTTT. It encodes CATSRAGGTGTDTQYF.

This clone was picked up one time. The chain links TRBV2 to TRBJ1-5; the D is unclear. Deletions cut 6 bases from V and 0 bases from J, with 9 bases between. Germline lookup yields CDR1 SNHLY and CDR2 FYNNEI. The CDR3 loop spans 14 amino acids. The CDR3 loop is CASRTRGSNQPQHF. CDR3 DNA: TGTGCCAGCAGGACCAGAGGTAGCAATCAGCCCCAGCATTTT.

This clone is a singleton in its sample. The CDR3 loop is CASSLLSGANVLTF. CDR3 bases: TGCGCCAGCAGCCTCTTGTCTGGGGCCAACGTCCTGACTTTC. The chain employs TRBV4-1 and TRBJ2-6; no firm D call. The V gene lost 4 bases and the J gene lost 1 base, with 5 bases spanning the gap. From germline, CDR1 is MGHRA and CDR2 YSYEKL. The CDR3 has 14 amino acids.

The rearrangement links TRBV7-2 to TRBJ2-3; D possibly corresponds to TRBD2 (6 bases). The CDR3 sequence is 14 residues long. Germline values: CDR1 SGHTA, CDR2 FQGNSA. Trimming stripped 5 bases from V and 6 bases from J, with 15 bases between. This CDR3 is CASSRTGDSDTQYF. The CDR3 DNA is TGTGCCAGCAGCAGAACGGGAGACTCGGATACGCAGTATTTT.

This clone was seen only a few times. This chain links TRBV4-2 with TRBJ2-7, with 8 bases identical to TRBD2. The CDR3 is 15 amino acids. The germline V gene has CDR1 LGHNA and CDR2 YNFKEQ. V shed 3 bases, J shed 0 bases, and the junction held 4 bases outside the gene matches. DNA for the CDR3: TGTGCCAGCAGCCACGCGGGAGGCGACTCCTACGAGCAGTACTTC. Protein product: CASSHAGGDSYEQYF.

This clone was seen just once. The chain is built from TRBV28 and TRBJ2-2; D is undetermined. The CDR3 consists of 16 residues. Trimming removed 6 bases at V and 0 bases at J, with 14 bases between. Germline V lookup: CDR1 MDHEN, CDR2 SYDVKM. The CDR3 protein is CASRTPPRPNTGELFF. DNA for the CDR3: TGTGCCAGCAGAACCCCCCCCAGGCCGAACACCGGGGAGCTGTTTTTT.

This chain connects TRBV29-1 to TRBJ2-1, with 7 bases aligning to TRBD1. The trim removed 6 bases at V and 7 bases at J, leaving 15 bases unmatched. The CDR3 is 15 amino acids. Germline V gene data show CDR1 as SQVTM and CDR2 as ANQGSEA. As DNA, the CDR3 is TGCAGCGTCTCGACAGGGCCTTTGTTGAGGAATGAGCAGTTCTTC. Translated: CSVSTGPLLRNEQFF.

The rearrangement joins TRBV6-5 to TRBJ2-3; possible D gene TRBD2, 5 bases. The V end was cut by 5 bases, the J end by 6 bases, with 15 bases between. The germline V gene encodes CDR1 MNHEY and CDR2 SVGAGI. The CDR3 contains 14 residues. The CDR3: CASSSGIGSDTQYF. In DNA, the CDR3 is TGTGCCAGCAGTAGCGGAATTGGGTCGGATACGCAGTATTTT.

The chain combines TRBV9 with TRBJ1-3; D may be TRBD1 (5 bases). The germline V gene encodes CDR1 SGDLS and CDR2 YYNGEE. V was clipped by 4 bases and J by 6 bases, with 17 bases between them. The CDR3 is 15 amino acids. The CDR3 sequence is CASSPDAGPENTIYF. The CDR3, as DNA: TGTGCCAGCAGCCCGGATGCGGGGCCCGAAAACACCATATATTTT.

The chain joins TRBV7-9 to TRBJ2-7; TRBD1 might be the D (5 bases). The germline V and J ends were trimmed by 1 base and 5 bases, with 12 bases remaining between them. Germline V gene sequence: CDR1 SEHNR, CDR2 FQNEAQ (reference sequence). This CDR3 has 14 residues. Here the CDR3 reads CASSLGQGSHEQYF. CDR3 coding DNA: TGTGCCAGCAGCTTAGGGCAGGGTTCCCACGAGCAGTACTTC.

In its sample, this clone was seen a few times. This rearrangement joins TRBV10-1 to TRBJ2-1, with D possibly TRBD1 on 6 matching bases. Trimming pared 0 bases from V and 11 bases from J, leaving 8 bases between. CDR1 WNHNN and CDR2 SYGVQD come from the germline V gene (reference sequence). The CDR3 loop spans 12 amino acids. CDR3 region: CASSESGAKQFF. In nucleotides, the CDR3 is TGCGCCAGCAGTGAGTCGGGGGCTAAGCAGTTCTTC.

The chain uses TRBV15 and TRBJ1-6; 7 bases are a match to TRBD1. The CDR3 loop spans 17 amino acids. V lost 1 base, J lost 1 base, and 4 bases stayed unmatched. In germline, CDR1 is LNHNV, CDR2 YYDKDF (reference sequence). In DNA form, the CDR3 reads TGTGCCACCAGCAGAGGGCCAGGGGGTTCCTATAATTCACCCCTCCACTTT. This translates into CATSRGPGGSYNSPLHF.

The J gene is TRBJ1-2, the V gene TRBV27; D not certain. V shed 6 bases and J shed 2 bases, with 7 bases lying between them. In germline, CDR1 is MNHEY, CDR2 SMNVEV (reference sequence). This CDR3 region has 12 residues. The CDR3 bases are TGTGCCAGCAGATACGGGAACTATGGCTACACCTTC. As protein: CASRYGNYGYTF.

Only a few counts were recorded for this clone. Here the CDR3 DNA reads TGTGCCAGCAGCTTAGTACGCGCTAGCGGGGGCTATGAGCAGTTCTTC. It encodes CASSLVRASGGYEQFF. The V gene is TRBV7-2, the J gene TRBJ2-1; 10 bases are shared with TRBD2. Germline V gives CDR1 SGHTA, CDR2 FQGNSA. The CDR3 covers 16 residues. Unmatched junction bases numbered 8, after V lost 1 base and J lost 8 bases.

The chain recombines TRBV2 with TRBJ2-5, with a possible D match to TRBD1 (6 bases). The V gene's germline CDR1 is SNHLY and CDR2 FYNNEI. Trimming shortened V by 6 bases and J by 1 base, and 15 bases separated the two germline ends. This CDR3 has 15 residues. CDR3 sequence (DNA): TGTGCCAGCAGCTCCACGGGACACTTCCAAGAGACCCAGTACTTC. Amino acid sequence: CASSSTGHFQETQYF.

This chain connects TRBV5-4 to TRBJ2-5; 15 bases map to TRBD2. Per the germline V gene, CDR1 is SGHNT and CDR2 is YYREEE (reference sequence). This CDR3 comprises 16 residues. The junction had 5 bases not matched to a gene; V was cut back by 3 bases and J by 5 bases. The CDR3 DNA is TGTGCCAGCAGCTCGTGGACTAGCGGGAGGGTGGAGACCCAGTACTTC. This gives the protein CASSSWTSGRVETQYF.

This chain connects TRBV7-6 to TRBJ2-1, with D possibly being TRBD1 (6 bases). Per the germline V gene, CDR1 is SGHVS and CDR2 is FNYEAQ. V was shortened by 1 base and J by 9 bases, with 10 bases between the two germline ends. This CDR3 region has 13 residues. The CDR3 loop reads CASSLGQVREQFF. The CDR3, as DNA: TGTGCCAGCAGCTTAGGACAGGTGCGTGAGCAGTTCTTC.

The V call is TRBV7-2, the J call TRBJ1-2; TRBD1 is a possible D gene (6 bases). Per germline, CDR1 SGHTA and CDR2 FQGNSA. The CDR3 contains 14 residues. Trimming removed 5 bases at V and 4 bases at J, with 14 bases between. CDR3 amino acids: CASSGATGTYGYTF. The CDR3 DNA reads TGTGCCAGCAGCGGCGCTACAGGGACCTATGGCTACACCTTC.